One and the same sample provided the 15 T cell receptor beta chains below, sequenced in a study of blood T cell repertoires in COVID-19. Sequenced by immunoSEQ multiplex PCR; TCRdb stores in-frame clones only, minus some. This table has approximately 68,000 clones, about 81% appearing once. Source material: peripheral blood. Every receptor here comes from a human donor in a cohort sampled during active COVID-19.

The chain carries TRBV6-5 and TRBJ2-7; 10 positions match TRBD1. The germline V gene encodes CDR1 MNHEY and CDR2 SVGAGI. The CDR3 extends over 14 amino acids. J lost 2 bases, V lost 6 bases, and 4 bases had no gene match. This CDR3 is CASRGGTGAYEQYF. CDR3 DNA sequence: TGTGCCAGCAGGGGCGGGACAGGGGCCTACGAGCAGTACTTC.

The gene calls are TRBV6-5 and TRBJ2-7; the D is unclear. Trimming shortened V by 2 bases and J by 0 bases, and 14 bases separated the two germline ends. The CDR3 has 16 amino acids. The germline V gene encodes CDR1 MNHEY and CDR2 SVGAGI. The CDR3 DNA reads as TGTGCCAGCAGTTACGCACACCCTCCGGGCTCCTACGAGCAGTACTTC. Protein product: CASSYAHPPGSYEQYF.

The chain carries TRBV5-4 and TRBJ2-7; TRBD2 agrees at 10 bases. Trimming at V came to 0 bases and at J to 5 bases, leaving 2 bases not matched to a gene. The CDR3 has 14 amino acids. Germline lookup yields CDR1 SGHNT and CDR2 YYREEE (reference sequence). The CDR3 DNA follows: TGTGCCAGCAGCTTGGAACTAGCGGGGAACGAGCAGTACTTC. This gives the protein CASSLELAGNEQYF.

The chain couples TRBV2 to TRBJ1-2; TRBD1 agrees at 7 bases. V lost 9 bases, J lost 0 bases, and 4 bases stayed unmatched. Per the germline V gene, CDR1 is SNHLY and CDR2 is FYNNEI. This CDR3 is 13 amino acids long. The chain's CDR3 is CARRGQTNYGYTF. In DNA form, the CDR3 reads TGTGCCAGGCGGGGACAGACTAACTATGGCTACACCTTC.

The CDR3 bases are TGTGCCAGCAGTGTGGCAGGGGGTGTTGGAAACACCATATATTTT. It encodes CASSVAGGVGNTIYF. The V gene is TRBV2, the J gene TRBJ1-3; 7 bases map to TRBD1. The germline gives CDR1 SNHLY, CDR2 FYNNEI. The V and J ends lost 4 bases and 3 bases, in that order; junction bases with no gene match: 6. This CDR3 has 15 residues.

The chain combines TRBV13 with TRBJ1-2; perhaps TRBD1 as D (5 bases). Trimming cost V 6 bases and J 5 bases, with 10 bases left between them. The CDR3 covers 12 residues. Germline assignment: CDR1 PRHDT and CDR2 FYEKMQ (reference sequence). This CDR3 reads CASREGTYGYTF. CDR3 nucleotide sequence: TGTGCCAGCAGGGAGGGGACTTATGGCTACACCTTC.

J is TRBJ2-3 and V is TRBV5-4; 8 bases map to TRBD1. CDR3 size: 16 residues. The J segment lost 4 bases and the V segment lost 0 bases, leaving 7 bases of the junction unmatched. The germline V gene encodes CDR1 SGHNT and CDR2 YYREEE (reference sequence). For the CDR3, the DNA is TGTGCCAGCAGCTTGGTCCAGGGGGCAGGGGCAGATACGCAGTATTTT. Protein sequence: CASSLVQGAGADTQYF.

The chain carries TRBV5-6 and TRBJ2-7; D uncertain. CDR1 is SGHDT, CDR2 YYEEEE, per germline. V was clipped by 2 bases and J by 3 bases, with 9 bases between them. CDR3 length: 13 amino acids. CDR3 nucleotide sequence: TGTGCCAGCAGCTTCGACACCGACTACGAGCAGTACTTC. It translates to CASSFDTDYEQYF.

J is TRBJ2-5 and V is TRBV7-8, with D possibly matching TRBD1 (5 bases). Trimming pared 2 bases from V and 7 bases from J, leaving 8 bases between. The CDR3 spans 12 residues. Looked up from germline, CDR1 is SGHVS and CDR2 is FQNEAQ. Here the CDR3 reads CASSLRGSTQYF. The CDR3 DNA reads TGTGCCAGCAGCTTAAGGGGATCGACCCAGTACTTC.

The rearrangement uses TRBV14 and TRBJ1-1; no clear D. Per the germline V gene, CDR1 is SGHDN and CDR2 is FVKESK. There are 15 residues in the CDR3. V dropped 2 bases and J dropped 5 bases, with 15 bases sitting between them. The CDR3 loop reads CASSQYNLMVTEAFF. The DNA of the CDR3 is TGTGCCAGCAGCCAATACAACCTGATGGTTACTGAAGCTTTCTTT. Together with reference TRBV14 and TRBJ1-1, the CDR3 gives the full variable domain: EAGVTQFPSHSVIEKGQTVTLRCDPISGHDNLYWYRRVMGKEIKFLLHFVKESKQDESGMPNNRFLAERTGGTYSTLKVQPAELEDSGVYFCASSQYNLMVTEAFFGQGTRLTVV.

This rearrangement joins TRBV7-9 to TRBJ2-7; D call uncertain. This CDR3 has 14 residues. The germline CDR1 and CDR2 sequences are SEHNR and FQNEAQ (reference sequence). Deletions cut 3 bases from V and 3 bases from J, with 12 bases between. The CDR3 here is CASSFGSGSYEQYF. CDR3 bases: TGTGCCAGCAGCTTCGGGTCCGGAAGCTACGAGCAGTACTTC.

This chain joins TRBV6-6 and TRBJ1-1, with D maybe TRBD1 (6 bases). Germline CDR1 MNHNY, CDR2 SVGAGI (reference sequence). Trimming stripped 8 bases from V and 5 bases from J, with 12 bases between. The CDR3 is 12 amino acids. CDR3 coding DNA: TGTGCCAGCGGTACCCAGGGGACTGAAGCTTTCTTT. It yields the protein CASGTQGTEAFF.

The chain couples TRBV5-1 to TRBJ2-4, with TRBD1 matching 10 bases. With V trimmed by 4 bases and J by 0 bases, 4 bases remained unmatched. Per germline, CDR1 SGHRS and CDR2 YFSETQ. The CDR3 covers 16 residues. The CDR3 reads CASSRGTGVAKNIQYF. The CDR3 coding sequence is TGCGCCAGCAGCCGAGGGACAGGGGTAGCCAAAAACATTCAGTACTTC.

This clone was counted once. The chain is built from TRBV5-4 and TRBJ1-2, with D hard to call. This CDR3 is built from 14 residues. V lost 4 bases and J 4 bases, leaving 14 bases between the germline ends. CDR1 is SGHNT and CDR2 is YYREEE in the germline V gene (reference sequence). CDR3 region: CASSPNPSGYGYTF. The CDR3 DNA reads as TGTGCCAGCAGCCCCAACCCATCGGGCTATGGCTACACCTTC. The variable domain in full, with the rest retrieved from reference TRBV5-4 and TRBJ1-2, is ETGVTQSPTHLIKTRGQQVTLRCSSQSGHNTVSWYQQALGQGPQFIFQYYREEENGRGNFPPRFSGLQFPNYSSELNVNALELDDSALYLCASSPNPSGYGYTFGSGTRLTVV.

This clone was detected a few times. The gene calls are TRBV7-9 and TRBJ1-2; unclear D gene. The ends were cut back, 8 bases at V and 4 bases at J, with 20 bases in the middle. CDR1 and CDR2 from the germline V gene are SEHNR and FQNEAQ (reference sequence). The CDR3 runs 15 residues. The CDR3 DNA reads as TGTGCCAGCTCCTTTTTCGGGGAGTTAGTCTATGGCTACACCTTC. Translating gives CASSFFGELVYGYTF.